These T cell receptor beta chains were read from a single sample in a study of shared clonotypes between healthy human individuals. The protocol was immunoSEQ multiplex PCR, while the TCRdb copy is restricted to in-frame clones and leaves out a portion. The sample holds millions of clones, 93% seen once. Sequenced sample: naive CD8+ T cells from PBMCs. These receptor sequences come from a man aged 18-30 years in good health. Some clones in this sample may be carry-over from other donors' samples. The conserved cysteine and the conserved F or W are not part of the CDR3 here. A D gene is named only where the DNA matches it firmly. The size entry is marked missing in some rows and otherwise reads once, few, many or a size class.

d_call	clone_size	j_call	v_call	cdr3_aa
TRBD2	-	TRBJ2-3	TRBV6-8	ASSYIRLAGETSTDTQY
TRBD1	once	TRBJ2-1	TRBV19	ASSMGTGVLKF
-	-	TRBJ2-2	TRBV27	ASRIHPGTGELF
-	few	TRBJ2-7	TRBV13	ASSPAWTYEQY
-	-	TRBJ2-5	TRBV7-9	ASSLAGGQETQY
TRBD1	-	TRBJ2-7	TRBV7-9	ASSPGQGSQWEQY
TRBD2	-	TRBJ2-3	TRBV7-8	ASSFLAGSTDTQY
TRBD2	-	TRBJ2-3	TRBV28	ASSPRLAAQGTDTQY
-	few	TRBJ1-1	TRBV11-2	ASSYFGQNTEAF
-	-	TRBJ2-5	TRBV15	ATRDIGETQY
TRBD2	-	TRBJ2-2	TRBV7-9	ASSPLSGRGTGELF
TRBD1	-	TRBJ2-3	TRBV28	ASSAEGGQSVGTDTQY
-	-	TRBJ2-2	TRBV13	ASSILDDSDGELF
-	-	TRBJ2-3	TRBV10-3	AISGAGLQDTQY
TRBD2	-	TRBJ2-1	TRBV5-8	ASSLAWLAGVGEQF
-	-	TRBJ1-4	TRBV11-2	ASSLAVAGNEKLF
TRBD2	-	TRBJ2-1	TRBV29-1	SVEGGTSGLYNEQF